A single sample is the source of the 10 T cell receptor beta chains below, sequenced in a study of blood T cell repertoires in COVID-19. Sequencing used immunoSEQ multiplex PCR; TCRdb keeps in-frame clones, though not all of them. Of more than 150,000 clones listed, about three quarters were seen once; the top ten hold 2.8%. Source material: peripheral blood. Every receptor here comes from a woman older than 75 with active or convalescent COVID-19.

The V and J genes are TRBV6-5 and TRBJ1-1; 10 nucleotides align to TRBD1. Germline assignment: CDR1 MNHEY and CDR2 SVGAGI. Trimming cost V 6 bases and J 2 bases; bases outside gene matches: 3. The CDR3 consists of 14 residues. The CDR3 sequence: CASRTGGPNTEAFF. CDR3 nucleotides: TGTGCCAGCAGGACAGGGGGCCCCAACACTGAAGCTTTCTTT.

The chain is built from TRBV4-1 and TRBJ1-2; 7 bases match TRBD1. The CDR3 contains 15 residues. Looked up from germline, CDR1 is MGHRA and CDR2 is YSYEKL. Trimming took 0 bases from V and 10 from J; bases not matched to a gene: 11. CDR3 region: CASSQDPGGVLNYTF. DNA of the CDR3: TGCGCCAGCAGCCAAGATCCAGGGGGTGTGCTTAACTACACCTTC.

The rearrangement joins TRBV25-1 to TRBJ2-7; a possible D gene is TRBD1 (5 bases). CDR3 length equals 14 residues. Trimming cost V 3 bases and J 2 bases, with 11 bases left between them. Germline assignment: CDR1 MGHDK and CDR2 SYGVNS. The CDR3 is CASSDLPGTYEQYF. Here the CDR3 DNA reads TGTGCCAGCAGTGATCTGCCAGGGACCTACGAGCAGTACTTC.

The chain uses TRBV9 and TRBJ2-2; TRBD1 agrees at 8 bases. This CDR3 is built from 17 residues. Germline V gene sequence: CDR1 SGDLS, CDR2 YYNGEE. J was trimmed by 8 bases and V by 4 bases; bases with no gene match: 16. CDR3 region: CASSPRWRTGQPGELFF. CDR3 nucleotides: TGTGCCAGCAGCCCGAGGTGGAGGACAGGGCAGCCGGGGGAGCTGTTTTTT.

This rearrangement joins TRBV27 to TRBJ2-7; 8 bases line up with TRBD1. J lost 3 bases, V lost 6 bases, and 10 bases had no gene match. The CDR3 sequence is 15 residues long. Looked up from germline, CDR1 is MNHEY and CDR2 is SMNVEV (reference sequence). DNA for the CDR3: TGTGCCAGCAGGGAACAGGGGGTTGGGGGCTACGAGCAGTACTTC. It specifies CASREQGVGGYEQYF.

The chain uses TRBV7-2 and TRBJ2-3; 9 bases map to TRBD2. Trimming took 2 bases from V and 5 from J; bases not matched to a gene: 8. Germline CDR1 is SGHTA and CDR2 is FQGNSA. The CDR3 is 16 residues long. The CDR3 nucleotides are TGTGCCAGCAGCTTATGGGGCGGGGGGGCTAGAGATACGCAGTATTTT. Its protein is CASSLWGGGARDTQYF.

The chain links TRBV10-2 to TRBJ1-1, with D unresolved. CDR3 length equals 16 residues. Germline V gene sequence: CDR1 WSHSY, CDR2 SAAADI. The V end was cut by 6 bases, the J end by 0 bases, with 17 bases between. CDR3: CASSLIRGLLNTEAFF. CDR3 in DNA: TGCGCCAGCAGCCTAATACGAGGACTACTGAACACTGAAGCTTTCTTT.

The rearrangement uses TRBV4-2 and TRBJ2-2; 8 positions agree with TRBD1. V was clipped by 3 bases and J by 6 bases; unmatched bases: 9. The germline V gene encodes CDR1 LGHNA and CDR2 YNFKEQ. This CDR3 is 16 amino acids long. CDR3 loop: CASSQDDRGFPGELFF. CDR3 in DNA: TGTGCCAGCAGCCAGGACGACAGGGGTTTTCCCGGGGAGCTGTTTTTT.

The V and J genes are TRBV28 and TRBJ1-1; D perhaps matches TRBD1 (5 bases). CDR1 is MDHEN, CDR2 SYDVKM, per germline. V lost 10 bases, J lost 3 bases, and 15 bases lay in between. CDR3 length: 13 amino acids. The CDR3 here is CATQGVRDTEAFF. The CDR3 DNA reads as TGTGCCACCCAAGGGGTCAGGGACACTGAAGCTTTCTTT.

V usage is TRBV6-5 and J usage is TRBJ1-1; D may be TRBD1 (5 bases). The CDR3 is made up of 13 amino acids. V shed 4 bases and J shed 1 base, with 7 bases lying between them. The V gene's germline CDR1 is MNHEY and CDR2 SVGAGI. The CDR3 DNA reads TGTGCCAGCAGTTCCCAGGGGAACACTGAAGCTTTCTTT. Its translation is CASSSQGNTEAFF.